This passage covers 3 T cell receptor beta chains from one sample sequenced in a study of T-cell memory formation after mild COVID-19. TCRdb used MiXCR to reprocess the 5' RACE reads, holding one entry per CDR3 protein. The sample has some 200,000 distinct CDR3 sequences, over 7.5% seen once; the top ten hold 3% to 4%. The material sequenced was PBMCs or a T cell subset sorted from them (not recorded which). The receptors shown here come from a man younger than 30 who had mild COVID-19 (a few samples of this study predate the infection). Cell type and time point are not known.

This chain joins TRBV10-3 and TRBJ1-1; no reliable D call. Germline CDR1 reads ENHRY; CDR2 reads SYGVKD. Trimming stripped 3 bases from V and 1 base from J, with 6 bases between. The CDR3 sequence is 13 residues long. The CDR3 loop reads CAISDRANTEAFF. CDR3 nucleotides: TGTGCCATCAGTGATCGGGCGAACACTGAAGCTTTCTTT.

This clonotype was detected ten times or more. The chain recombines TRBV30 with TRBJ2-2; D possibly corresponds to TRBD2 (7 bases). Trimming cost V 3 bases and J 3 bases, with 14 bases left between them. CDR1 and CDR2 from the germline V gene are GTSNPN and SVGIG (reference sequence). The CDR3 extends over 15 amino acids. CDR3 region: CAWRPGGRYTGELFF. CDR3 coding DNA: TGTGCCTGGAGACCGGGGGGCCGTTACACCGGGGAGCTGTTTTTT.

This clonotype was picked up a small number of times. The rearrangement joins TRBV12-3 or TRBV12-4 to TRBJ1-2; 7 nucleotides align to TRBD1. V shed 6 bases and J 3 bases; nucleotides not matched to a gene: 4. This CDR3 is built from 13 residues. CDR3 coding DNA: TGTGCCAGCAGCGACAGGGTGGACTATGGCTACACCTTC. It yields the protein CASSDRVDYGYTF.